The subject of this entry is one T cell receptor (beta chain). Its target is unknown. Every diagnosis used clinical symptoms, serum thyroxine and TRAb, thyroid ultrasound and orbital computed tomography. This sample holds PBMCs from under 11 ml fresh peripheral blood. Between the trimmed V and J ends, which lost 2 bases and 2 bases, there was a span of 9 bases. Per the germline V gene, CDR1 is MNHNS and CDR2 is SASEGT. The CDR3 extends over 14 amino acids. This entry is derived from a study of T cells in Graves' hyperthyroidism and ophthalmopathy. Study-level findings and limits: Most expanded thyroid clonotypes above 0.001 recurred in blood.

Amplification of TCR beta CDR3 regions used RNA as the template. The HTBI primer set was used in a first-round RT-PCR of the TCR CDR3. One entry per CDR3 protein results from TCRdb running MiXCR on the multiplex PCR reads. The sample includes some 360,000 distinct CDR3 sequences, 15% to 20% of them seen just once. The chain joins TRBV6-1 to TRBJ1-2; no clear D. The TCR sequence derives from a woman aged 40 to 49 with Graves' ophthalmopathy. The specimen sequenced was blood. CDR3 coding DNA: TGTGCCAGCAGTGAAATAAGGGAAAACTATGGCTACACCTTC. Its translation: CASSEIRENYGYTF.